This T cell receptor beta chain derives from a study of a mutant IDH1 vaccine in newly diagnosed glioma. Germline V gives CDR1 SGHRS, CDR2 YFSETQ. The trim removed 0 bases at V and 3 bases at J, leaving 2 bases unmatched. The length of the CDR3 is 15 residues. As concerns this clone: Its specificity is unknown.

Study conclusions and caveats: Over 85% of patients showed vaccine-induced immune responses across multiple MHC alleles. Pseudoprogression seemed unrelated to changes in top peripheral T cell clonotypes.

Only in-frame clones appear in the TCRdb table, and some are missing; sequencing was by immunoSEQ multiplex PCR. Seen here are some 42,000 clones, 65% to 90% observed once, and the top ten hold approximately 5.5%. Sample time point: week 35, safety follow-up. It was 300 ug of mutant IDH1 20-mer peptide that made up each vaccine dose, given with topical imiquimod. V gene TRBV5-1 combines with J gene TRBJ1-1; 10 bases fit TRBD1. Sample: PBMCs, taken from a glioma patient whose treatment included an IDH1 peptide vaccine. The clonotype comes from a woman aged 50 to 65 with glioma. The CDR3 sequence: CASSLAGQGYTEAFF. CDR3 DNA sequence: TGCGCCAGCAGCTTGGCGGGACAGGGGTACACTGAAGCTTTCTTT. The full variable domain, completed using reference TRBV5-1 and TRBJ1-1, is KAGVTQTPRYLIKTRGQQVTLSCSPISGHRSVSWYQQTPGQGLQFLFEYFSETQRNKGNFPGRFSGRQFSNSRSEMNVSTLELGDSALYLCASSLAGQGYTEAFFGQGTRLTVV.